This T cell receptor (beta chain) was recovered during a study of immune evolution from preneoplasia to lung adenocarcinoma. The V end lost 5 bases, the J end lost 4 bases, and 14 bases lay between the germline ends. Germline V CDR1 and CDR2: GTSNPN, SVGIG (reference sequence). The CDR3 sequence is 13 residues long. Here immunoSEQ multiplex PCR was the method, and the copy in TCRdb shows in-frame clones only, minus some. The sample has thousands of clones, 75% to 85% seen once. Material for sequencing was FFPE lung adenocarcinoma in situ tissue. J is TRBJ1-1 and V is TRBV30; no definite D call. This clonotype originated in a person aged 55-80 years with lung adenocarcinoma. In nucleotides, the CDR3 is TGTGCCTGGGCCCTGGGAGCAGGCACTGAAGCTTTCTTT. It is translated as CAWALGAGTEAFF.